One sample yielded the 5 T cell receptor beta chains listed below, sequenced in a study of T cells in Graves' hyperthyroidism and ophthalmopathy. Researchers amplified the TCR beta CDR3 regions from RNA transcripts. The HTBI primer set served for first-round RT-PCR of the TCR CDR3. From the multiplex PCR reads, TCRdb called clonotypes with MiXCR, one entry per CDR3 protein. The sample shows about 720,000 distinct CDR3 sequences, roughly 15% of them seen only once. The sample taken for sequencing was blood. These receptors all stem from a man younger than 30 with Graves' hyperthyroidism.

V usage is TRBV9 and J usage is TRBJ2-5, with D perhaps matching TRBD2 (5 bases). This CDR3 has 14 residues. CDR1 and CDR2 from the germline V gene are SGDLS and YYNGEE. V was shortened by 2 bases and J by 4 bases, with 12 bases between the two germline ends. The CDR3 DNA follows: TGTGCCAGCAGCGTGTCGATTAGCGTAGAGACCCAGTACTTC. Translating it yields CASSVSISVETQYF.

V gene TRBV5-1 combines with J gene TRBJ2-1; TRBD2 agrees at 8 bases. J lost 6 bases, V lost 7 bases, and 9 bases had no gene match. There are 14 residues in the CDR3. Germline V CDR1 and CDR2: SGHRS, YFSETQ. Here the CDR3 reads CASFLSGNSNEQFF. Written as DNA, the CDR3 is TGCGCCAGCTTCCTTAGCGGGAATTCCAATGAGCAGTTCTTC.

V is TRBV28 and J is TRBJ1-4; 8 positions agree with TRBD1. With 6 bases clipped from V and 7 bases from J, the junction kept 10 bases outside the gene matches. The CDR3 has 15 residues. CDR1 is MDHEN, CDR2 SYDVKM, per germline. CDR3 bases: TGTGCCAGCAGCCCCCCCGCAGGGGGCAGTGAAAAACTGTTTTTT. Translating gives CASSPPAGGSEKLFF. Full variable domain (outside the CDR3, taken from reference TRBV28 and TRBJ1-4): DVKVTQSSRYLVKRTGEKVFLECVQDMDHENMFWYRQDPGLGLRLIYFSYDVKMKEKGDIPEGYSVSREKKERFSLILESASTNQTSMYLCASSPPAGGSEKLFFGSGTQLSVL.

This clonotype was recorded at least ten times. The chain combines TRBV28 with TRBJ1-1; D remains unclear. The CDR3 loop spans 13 amino acids. Germline V CDR1 and CDR2: MDHEN, SYDVKM. Trimming left V 6 bases short and J 9 bases short, with 17 bases between. The CDR3 is CASSPATSLKAFF. CDR3 nucleotide sequence: TGTGCCAGCAGCCCCGCCACCTCCTTGAAAGCTTTCTTT. The full variable domain, its missing parts supplied by reference TRBV28 and TRBJ1-1, is DVKVTQSSRYLVKRTGEKVFLECVQDMDHENMFWYRQDPGLGLRLIYFSYDVKMKEKGDIPEGYSVSREKKERFSLILESASTNQTSMYLCASSPATSLKAFFGQGTRLTVV.

This clonotype has at least ten counts. The chain combines TRBV12-3 or TRBV12-4 with TRBJ2-5; perhaps D is TRBD1 or TRBD2 (5 bases each). CDR3 length equals 14 residues. V lost 6 bases and J 0 bases, leaving 11 bases between the germline ends. The chain's CDR3 is CASRGTMYQETQYF. The CDR3 DNA is TGTGCCAGCAGGGGGACCATGTACCAAGAGACCCAGTACTTC.